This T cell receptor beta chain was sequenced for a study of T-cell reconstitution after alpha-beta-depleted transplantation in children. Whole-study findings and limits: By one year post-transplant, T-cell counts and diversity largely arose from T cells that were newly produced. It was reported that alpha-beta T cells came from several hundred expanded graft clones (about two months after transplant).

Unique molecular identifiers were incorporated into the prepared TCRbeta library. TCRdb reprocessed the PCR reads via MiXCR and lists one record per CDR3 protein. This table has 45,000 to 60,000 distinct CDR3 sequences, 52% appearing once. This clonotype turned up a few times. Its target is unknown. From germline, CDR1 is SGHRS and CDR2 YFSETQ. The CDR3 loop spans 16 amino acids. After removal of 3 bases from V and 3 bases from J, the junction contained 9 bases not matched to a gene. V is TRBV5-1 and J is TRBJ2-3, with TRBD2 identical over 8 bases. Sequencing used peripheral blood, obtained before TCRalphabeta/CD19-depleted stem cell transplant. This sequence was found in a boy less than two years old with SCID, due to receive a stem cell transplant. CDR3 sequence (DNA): TGCGCCAGCAGCTATGGAGCGGGGGCAATGACAGATACGCAGTATTTT. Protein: CASSYGAGAMTDTQYF. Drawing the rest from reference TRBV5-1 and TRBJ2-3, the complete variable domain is KAGVTQTPRYLIKTRGQQVTLSCSPISGHRSVSWYQQTPGQGLQFLFEYFSETQRNKGNFPGRFSGRQFSNSRSEMNVSTLELGDSALYLCASSYGAGAMTDTQYFGPGTRLTVL.